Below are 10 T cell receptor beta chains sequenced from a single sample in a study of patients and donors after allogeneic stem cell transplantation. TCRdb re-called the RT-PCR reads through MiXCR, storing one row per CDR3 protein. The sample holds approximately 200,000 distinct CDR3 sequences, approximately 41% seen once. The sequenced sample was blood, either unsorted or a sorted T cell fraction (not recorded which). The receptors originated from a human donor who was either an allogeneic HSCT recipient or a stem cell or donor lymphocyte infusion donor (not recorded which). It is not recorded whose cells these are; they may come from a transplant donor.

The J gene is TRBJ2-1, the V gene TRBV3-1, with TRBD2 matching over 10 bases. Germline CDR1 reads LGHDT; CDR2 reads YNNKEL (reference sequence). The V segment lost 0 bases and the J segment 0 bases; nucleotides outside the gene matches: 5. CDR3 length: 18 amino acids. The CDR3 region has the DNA TGTGCCAGCAGCCAAGATGGACTAGCGGCTTACTCCTACAATGAGCAGTTCTTC. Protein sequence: CASSQDGLAAYSYNEQFF.

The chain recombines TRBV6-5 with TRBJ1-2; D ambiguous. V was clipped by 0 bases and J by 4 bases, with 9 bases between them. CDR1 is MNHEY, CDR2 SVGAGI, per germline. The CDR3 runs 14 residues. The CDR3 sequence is CASSYSIRGYGYTF. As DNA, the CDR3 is TGTGCCAGCAGTTACTCGATTCGAGGCTATGGCTACACCTTC.

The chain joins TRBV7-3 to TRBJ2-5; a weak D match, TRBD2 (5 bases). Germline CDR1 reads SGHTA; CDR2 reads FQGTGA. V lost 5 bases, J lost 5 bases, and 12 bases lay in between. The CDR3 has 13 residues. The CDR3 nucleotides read TGTGCCAGCAGCCCCGGACTTATGGAGACCCAGTACTTC. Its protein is CASSPGLMETQYF. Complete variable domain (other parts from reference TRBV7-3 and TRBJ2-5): GAGVSQTPSNKVTEKGKYVELRCDPISGHTALYWYRQSLGQGPEFLIYFQGTGAADDSGLPNDRFFAVRPEGSVSTLKIQRTERGDSAVYLCASSPGLMETQYFGPGTRLLVL.

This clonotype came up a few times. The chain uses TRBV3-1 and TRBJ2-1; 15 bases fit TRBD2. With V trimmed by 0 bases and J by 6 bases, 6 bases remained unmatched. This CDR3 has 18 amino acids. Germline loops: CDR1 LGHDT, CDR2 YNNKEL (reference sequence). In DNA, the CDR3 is TGTGCCAGCAGCCAAGATTGGGGACTAGCGGGAGGTGGCAATGAGCAGTTCTTC. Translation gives CASSQDWGLAGGGNEQFF.

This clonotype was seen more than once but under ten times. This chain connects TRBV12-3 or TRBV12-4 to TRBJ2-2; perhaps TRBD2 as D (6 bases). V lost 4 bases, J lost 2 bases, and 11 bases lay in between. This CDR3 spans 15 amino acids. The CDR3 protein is CASSSSGTNTGELFF. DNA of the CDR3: TGTGCCAGCAGTTCATCCGGGACTAACACCGGGGAGCTGTTTTTT.

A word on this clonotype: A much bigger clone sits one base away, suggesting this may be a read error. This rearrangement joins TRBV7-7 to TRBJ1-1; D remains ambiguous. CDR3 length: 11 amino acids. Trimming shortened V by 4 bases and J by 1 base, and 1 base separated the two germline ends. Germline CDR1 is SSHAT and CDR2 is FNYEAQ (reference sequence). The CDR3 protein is CASSWNTEAFF. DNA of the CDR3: TGTGCCAGCAGCTGGAACACTGAAGCTTTCTTT.

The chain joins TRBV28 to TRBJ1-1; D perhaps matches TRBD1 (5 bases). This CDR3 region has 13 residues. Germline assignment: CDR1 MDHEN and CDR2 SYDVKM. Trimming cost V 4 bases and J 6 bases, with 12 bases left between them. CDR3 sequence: CASSSPWGPEAFF. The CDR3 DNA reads TGTGCCAGCAGTTCCCCCTGGGGCCCTGAAGCTTTCTTT. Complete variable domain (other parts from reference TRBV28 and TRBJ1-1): DVKVTQSSRYLVKRTGEKVFLECVQDMDHENMFWYRQDPGLGLRLIYFSYDVKMKEKGDIPEGYSVSREKKERFSLILESASTNQTSMYLCASSSPWGPEAFFGQGTRLTVV.

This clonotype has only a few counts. The CDR3 sequence: CASIPTGNNQPQHF. As DNA, the CDR3 is TGTGCCAGCATCCCGACAGGGAACAATCAGCCCCAGCATTTT. The gene calls are TRBV12-3 or TRBV12-4 and TRBJ1-5; 7 bases are shared with TRBD1. The junction had 6 bases not matched to a gene; V was cut back by 7 bases and J by 3 bases. There are 14 residues in the CDR3.

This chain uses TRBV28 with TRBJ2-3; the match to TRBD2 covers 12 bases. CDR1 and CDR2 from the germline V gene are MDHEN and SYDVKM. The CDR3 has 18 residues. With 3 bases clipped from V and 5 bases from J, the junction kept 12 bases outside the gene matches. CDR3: CASSLVSGLAGGEDTQYF. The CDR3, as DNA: TGTGCCAGCAGTTTGGTCTCTGGGCTAGCGGGAGGGGAAGATACGCAGTATTTT.

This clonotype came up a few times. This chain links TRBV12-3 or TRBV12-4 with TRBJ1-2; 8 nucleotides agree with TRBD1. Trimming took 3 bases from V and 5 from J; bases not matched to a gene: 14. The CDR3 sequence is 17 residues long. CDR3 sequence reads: CASSFEGTGRGHYGYTF. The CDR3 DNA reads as TGTGCCAGCAGTTTTGAGGGGACAGGTCGGGGCCATTATGGCTACACCTTC.